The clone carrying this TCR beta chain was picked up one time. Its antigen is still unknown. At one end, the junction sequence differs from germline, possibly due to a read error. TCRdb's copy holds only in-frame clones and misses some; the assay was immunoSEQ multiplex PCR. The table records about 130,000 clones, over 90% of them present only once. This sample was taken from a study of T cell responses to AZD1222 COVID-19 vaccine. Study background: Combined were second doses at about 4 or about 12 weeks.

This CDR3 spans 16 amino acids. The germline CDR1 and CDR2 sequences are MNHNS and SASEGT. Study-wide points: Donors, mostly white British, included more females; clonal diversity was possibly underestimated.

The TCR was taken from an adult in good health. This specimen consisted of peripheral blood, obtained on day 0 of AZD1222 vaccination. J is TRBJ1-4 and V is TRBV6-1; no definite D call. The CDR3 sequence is CASTEVKGPGDEKLFF. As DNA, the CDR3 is TGTGCCAGCACTGAAGTAAAGGGCCCCGGGGATGAAAAACTGTTTTTT.